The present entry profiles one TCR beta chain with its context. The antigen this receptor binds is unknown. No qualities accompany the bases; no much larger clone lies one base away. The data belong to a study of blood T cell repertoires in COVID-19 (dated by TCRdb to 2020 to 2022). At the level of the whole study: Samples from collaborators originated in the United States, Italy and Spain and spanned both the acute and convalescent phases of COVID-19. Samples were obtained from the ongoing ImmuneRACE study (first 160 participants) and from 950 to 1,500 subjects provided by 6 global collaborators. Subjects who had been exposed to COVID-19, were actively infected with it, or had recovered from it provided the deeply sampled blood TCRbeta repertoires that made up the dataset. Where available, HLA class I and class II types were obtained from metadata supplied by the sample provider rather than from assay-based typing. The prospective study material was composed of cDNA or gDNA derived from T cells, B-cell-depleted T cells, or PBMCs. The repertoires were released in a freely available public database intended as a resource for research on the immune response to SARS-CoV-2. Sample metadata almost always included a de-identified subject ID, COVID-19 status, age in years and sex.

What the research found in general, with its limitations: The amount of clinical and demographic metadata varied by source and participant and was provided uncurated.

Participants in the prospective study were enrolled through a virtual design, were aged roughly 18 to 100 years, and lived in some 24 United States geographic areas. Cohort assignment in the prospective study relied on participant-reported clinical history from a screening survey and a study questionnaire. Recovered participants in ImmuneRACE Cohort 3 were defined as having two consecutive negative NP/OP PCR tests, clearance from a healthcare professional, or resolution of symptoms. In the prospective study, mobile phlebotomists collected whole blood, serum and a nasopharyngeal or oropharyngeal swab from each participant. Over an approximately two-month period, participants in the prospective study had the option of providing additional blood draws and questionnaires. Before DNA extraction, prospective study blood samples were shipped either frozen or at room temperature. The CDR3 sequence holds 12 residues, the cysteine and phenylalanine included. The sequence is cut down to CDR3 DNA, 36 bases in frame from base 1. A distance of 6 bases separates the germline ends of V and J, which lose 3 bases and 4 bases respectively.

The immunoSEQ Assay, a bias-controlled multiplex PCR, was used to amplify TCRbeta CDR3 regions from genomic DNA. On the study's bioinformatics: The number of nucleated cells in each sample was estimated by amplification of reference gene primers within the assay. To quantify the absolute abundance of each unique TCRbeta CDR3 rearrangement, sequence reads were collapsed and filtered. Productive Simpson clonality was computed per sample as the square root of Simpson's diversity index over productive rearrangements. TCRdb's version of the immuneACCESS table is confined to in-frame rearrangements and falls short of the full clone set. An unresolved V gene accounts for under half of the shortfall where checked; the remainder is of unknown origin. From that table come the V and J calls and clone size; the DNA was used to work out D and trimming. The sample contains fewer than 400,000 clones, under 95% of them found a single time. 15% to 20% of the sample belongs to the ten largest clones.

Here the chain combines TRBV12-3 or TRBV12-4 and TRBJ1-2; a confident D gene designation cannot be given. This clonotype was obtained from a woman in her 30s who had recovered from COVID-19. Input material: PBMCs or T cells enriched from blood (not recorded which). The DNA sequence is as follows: TGTGCCAGCAGTTTGCGAGCCTATGGCTACACCTTC. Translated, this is CASSLRAYGYTF.